Following are 13 T cell receptor beta chains from one sample sequenced in a study of T-cell memory formation after mild COVID-19. Each CDR3 protein is one row after TCRdb ran MiXCR on the 5' RACE reads. The sample includes roughly 450,000 distinct CDR3 sequences, roughly 20% of them seen just once. Material: PBMCs or a T cell subset sorted from them (not recorded which). These receptors were obtained from an adult woman who had mild COVID-19 (a few samples of this study predate the infection). Cell type and time point are not known.

This clonotype was recorded at least ten times. V gene TRBV20-1 combines with J gene TRBJ2-3; the match to TRBD1 covers 8 bases. V shed 5 bases and J 5 bases; nucleotides not matched to a gene: 6. This CDR3 comprises 13 residues. CDR1 and CDR2 (germline): DFQATT, SNEGSKA (reference sequence). Here the CDR3 DNA reads TGCAGTGCTTGGACAGGGTGGGAAGATACGCAGTATTTT. Amino acids: CSAWTGWEDTQYF.

A few counts support this clonotype. This chain connects TRBV6-6 to TRBJ1-3; TRBD1 is a possible D gene (5 bases). V shed 0 bases and J shed 0 bases, with 12 bases lying between them. The CDR3 runs 17 residues. CDR1 is MNHNY, CDR2 SVGAGI, per germline (reference sequence). CDR3 sequence reads: CASSYSKRGLSGNTIYF. CDR3 bases: TGTGCCAGCAGTTACTCGAAGAGGGGCCTCTCTGGAAACACCATATATTTT.

The chain carries TRBV21-1 and TRBJ2-2; the listed D gene, TRBD1, was not tested against the DNA. TRBV21-1 is assigned pseudogene status. The CDR3 has 17 amino acids. In nucleotides, the CDR3 is TGTGCCAGCAGCAACAGGGGGCAGGATTCGAACACCGGGGAGCTGTTTTTT. This translates into CASSNRGQDSNTGELFF.

This clonotype was observed a handful of times. The rearrangement joins TRBV3-1 to TRBJ1-2; a possible D gene is TRBD1 (5 bases). CDR1 and CDR2 (germline): LGHDT, YNNKEL (reference sequence). V lost 0 bases and J lost 4, with 12 bases in between. The CDR3 consists of 15 residues. CDR3 region: CASSQEGGARYGYTF. For the CDR3, the DNA is TGTGCCAGCAGCCAAGAAGGCGGGGCACGCTATGGCTACACCTTC.

This clonotype has more than one count but fewer than ten. The chain joins TRBV12-3 or TRBV12-4 to TRBJ1-3; D not resolved. V was clipped by 3 bases and J by 0 bases, with 12 bases between them. This CDR3 has 16 amino acids. The CDR3 loop reads CASSLGQLLSGNTIYF. DNA for the CDR3: TGTGCCAGCAGTTTGGGTCAGCTCCTCTCTGGAAACACCATATATTTT.

The rearrangement links TRBV10-3 to TRBJ2-7; D could derive from TRBD1 or TRBD2 (5 bases each). Trimming took 4 bases from V and 1 from J, leaving 8 bases between them. The CDR3 length is 13 residues. The germline V gene has CDR1 ENHRY and CDR2 SYGVKD. The CDR3 sequence: CAISGDGSYEQYF. CDR3 sequence (DNA): TGTGCCATCAGTGGGGACGGGTCCTACGAGCAGTACTTC.

The J gene is TRBJ1-3, the V gene TRBV20-1, with D uncertain. Germline V gives CDR1 DFQATT, CDR2 SNEGSKA (reference sequence). CDR3 size: 13 residues. V was clipped by 3 bases and J by 7 bases, with 13 bases between them. The CDR3 bases are TGCAGTGCTAGGGGCCCTAATTATAACACCATATATTTT. Its translation is CSARGPNYNTIYF.

The rearrangement uses TRBV4-1 and TRBJ1-3; D ambiguous. Per germline, CDR1 MGHRA and CDR2 YSYEKL. Trimming removed 8 bases from V and 0 bases from J, with 11 bases in between. The length of the CDR3 is 14 residues. CDR3 DNA: TGCGCCAGCCGTGACCTAAGCTCTGGAAACACCATATATTTT. Translated: CASRDLSSGNTIYF.

This clonotype was counted only a few times. The chain has TRBV4-3 and TRBJ2-2, with 7 positions matching TRBD1. In germline, CDR1 is LGHNA, CDR2 YSLEER. V shed 2 bases, J shed 0 bases, and the junction held 3 bases outside the gene matches. The CDR3 loop spans 16 amino acids. CDR3 residues: CASSQLGQTNTGELFF. The CDR3 nucleotides are TGCGCCAGCAGCCAACTGGGACAGACGAACACCGGGGAGCTGTTTTTT.

The chain employs TRBV4-3 and TRBJ2-1; 9 bases are a match to TRBD2. CDR1 is LGHNA, CDR2 YSLEER, per germline. The CDR3 sequence is 15 residues long. V shed 0 bases, J shed 6 bases, and the junction held 3 bases outside the gene matches. The CDR3 region is CASSQDIAGVNEQFF. Written as DNA, the CDR3 is TGCGCCAGCAGCCAAGATATAGCGGGAGTCAATGAGCAGTTCTTC.

The chain has TRBV20-1 and TRBJ2-5; D gene unclear. V shed 2 bases and J shed 5 bases, with 18 bases lying between them. The germline V gene has CDR1 DFQATT and CDR2 SNEGSKA (reference sequence). The CDR3 consists of 15 residues. This chain's CDR3 is CSARLIKLAWETQYF. CDR3 DNA sequence: TGCAGTGCTAGACTCATCAAACTGGCGTGGGAGACCCAGTACTTC.

This clonotype was recorded a few times. V is TRBV11-2 and J is TRBJ2-7; D unresolved. Germline assignment: CDR1 SGHAT and CDR2 FQNNGV. This CDR3 region has 15 residues. Trimming shortened V by 2 bases and J by 2 bases, and 13 bases separated the two germline ends. The CDR3 sequence is CASSLSLLQAYEQYF. The DNA of the CDR3 is TGTGCCAGCAGCTTATCTCTACTTCAGGCCTACGAGCAGTACTTC.

The CDR3 DNA is TGTGCCAGCAGCTTGCGATGGGGGGCCTACGAGCAGTACTTC. It codes for CASSLRWGAYEQYF. The chain employs TRBV5-5 and TRBJ2-7; perhaps TRBD2 as D (6 bases). Trimming shortened V by 1 base and J by 2 bases, and 10 bases separated the two germline ends. From germline, CDR1 is SGHKS and CDR2 YYEKEE (reference sequence). The CDR3 has 14 amino acids.